A selection of T cell receptor beta chains follows, all from one sample in a study of T-cell reconstitution after alpha-beta-depleted transplantation in children. TCRdb reprocessed the PCR reads with MiXCR, giving one entry per CDR3 protein. The sample holds a few hundred thousand distinct CDR3 sequences, 27% seen once. The sample consisted of PBMCs, taken before TCRalphabeta/CD19-depleted stem cell transplant. These receptor sequences come from a boy younger than two with Wiskott-Aldrich syndrome, due to receive a stem cell transplant. The CDR3 runs from the conserved cysteine through the conserved F or W. Only some rows state a clone size, as once, few, many or a class for expanded clones.

v_call: TRBV4-2
j_call: TRBJ2-2
clone_size: NA
cdr3_aa: CASSPRAGGGTGELFF

v_call: TRBV27
j_call: TRBJ2-2
clone_size: NA
cdr3_aa: CASSGGWATGELFF

v_call: TRBV18
j_call: TRBJ1-1
clone_size: NA
cdr3_aa: CASSQQGAIDTEAFF

v_call: TRBV27
j_call: TRBJ2-7
clone_size: few
cdr3_aa: CASSLEAGHFINEQYF

v_call: TRBV7-2
j_call: TRBJ2-2
clone_size: NA
cdr3_aa: CASSLERVNTGELFF

v_call: TRBV6-1
j_call: TRBJ1-2
clone_size: NA
cdr3_aa: CASKVTGTGVYGYTF

v_call: TRBV5-1
j_call: TRBJ1-1
clone_size: few
cdr3_aa: CASSLQDSRTEAFF

v_call: TRBV5-1
j_call: TRBJ1-4
clone_size: few
cdr3_aa: CASSFGSPNEKLFF

v_call: TRBV10-1
j_call: TRBJ2-7
clone_size: NA
cdr3_aa: CASSESRKGSYEQYF

v_call: TRBV5-1
j_call: TRBJ1-2
clone_size: NA
cdr3_aa: CASSYQTESFNGYTF

v_call: TRBV20-1
j_call: TRBJ1-5
clone_size: NA
cdr3_aa: CSAPASSSQPQHF

v_call: TRBV24-1
j_call: TRBJ1-5
clone_size: few
cdr3_aa: CATSDRTGGNQPQHF

v_call: TRBV29-1
j_call: TRBJ2-1
clone_size: few
cdr3_aa: CSVATGVYNEQFF

v_call: TRBV20-1
j_call: TRBJ2-3
clone_size: few
cdr3_aa: CSAGGQGRTDTQYF

v_call: TRBV7-6
j_call: TRBJ2-3
clone_size: few
cdr3_aa: CASSLGMDTDTQYF

v_call: TRBV6-1
j_call: TRBJ1-1
clone_size: NA
cdr3_aa: CASSDRQGMNTEAFF

v_call: TRBV4-2
j_call: TRBJ1-3
clone_size: NA
cdr3_aa: CASSQGAQRTGNTIYF

v_call: TRBV20-1
j_call: TRBJ1-1
clone_size: NA
cdr3_aa: CSAMWYRDRGQKEAFF

v_call: TRBV5-1
j_call: TRBJ1-2
clone_size: NA
cdr3_aa: CASSLGHYEANYGYTF

v_call: TRBV12-3/TRBV12-4
j_call: TRBJ1-2
clone_size: once
cdr3_aa: CASSSPGGRGYTF

v_call: TRBV6-5
j_call: TRBJ2-3
clone_size: NA
cdr3_aa: CASSYSISTDTQYF

v_call: TRBV20-1
j_call: TRBJ2-4
clone_size: few
cdr3_aa: CSARAAGWGKNIQYF

v_call: TRBV12-5
j_call: TRBJ2-1
clone_size: once
cdr3_aa: CASGLLSSYNEQFF

v_call: TRBV20-1
j_call: TRBJ1-2
clone_size: NA
cdr3_aa: CSARDLGDRGGLGYTF